This entry lists 20 T cell receptor beta chains sequenced from one sample in a study of blood T cell repertoires in COVID-19. Clones were read by immunoSEQ multiplex PCR, and TCRdb kept only the in-frame ones, dropping some. The data show some 73,000 clones, more than 65% seen once. Sequenced material: peripheral blood. The receptors were gathered from a human donor in a cohort sampled during active COVID-19.

The CDR3 loop is CASSQSTDTQYF. CDR3 DNA: TGTGCCAGCAGCCAGAGCACAGATACGCAGTATTTT. The chain has TRBV11-3 and TRBJ2-3; D is unresolved. CDR1 is SGHNT, CDR2 YENEEA, per germline. The CDR3 totals 12 residues. The ends were cut back, 5 bases at V and 0 bases at J, with 3 bases in the middle.

The chain links TRBV4-1 to TRBJ1-2, with 7 positions matching TRBD1. J was trimmed by 8 bases and V by 0 bases; bases with no gene match: 6. The CDR3 consists of 14 residues. CDR1 and CDR2 from the germline V gene are MGHRA and YSYEKL. The CDR3 here is CASSQDAGGWGYTF. The CDR3 nucleotides are TGCGCCAGCAGCCAAGATGCAGGGGGTTGGGGCTACACCTTC.

This clone was detected a few times. The chain employs TRBV7-9 and TRBJ2-6; 7 nucleotides agree with TRBD1. From germline, CDR1 is SEHNR and CDR2 FQNEAQ (reference sequence). Trimming took 2 bases from V and 4 from J; bases not matched to a gene: 5. The CDR3 totals 16 residues. This CDR3 is CASSLHRGPGANVLTF. The CDR3 DNA reads TGTGCCAGCAGCTTACACAGGGGCCCCGGGGCCAACGTCCTGACTTTC.

The V gene is TRBV4-3, the J gene TRBJ2-2; D is unclear. Germline CDR1 LGHNA, CDR2 YSLEER. This CDR3 has 14 residues. Deletions cut 1 base from V and 5 bases from J, with 8 bases between. CDR3 amino acids: CASSQGGVTGELFF. The CDR3 region has the DNA TGCGCCAGCAGCCAAGGAGGAGTGACCGGGGAGCTGTTTTTT.

V and J are TRBV1 and TRBJ1-6; the D call in the table, TRBD1, was not verified against the DNA. TRBV1 is reported as a pseudogene. The CDR3 is 17 residues long. The chain's CDR3 is CTSSQPRRDLQGSPLHF. The CDR3 bases are TGCACCAGCAGCCAACCCCGCCGGGATTTACAGGGTTCACCCCTCCACTTT.

The rearrangement uses TRBV7-3 and TRBJ1-3, with 7 bases identical to TRBD1. There are 18 residues in the CDR3. After removal of 4 bases from V and 0 bases from J, the junction contained 12 bases not matched to a gene. Germline assignment: CDR1 SGHTA and CDR2 FQGTGA. The DNA for the CDR3 is TGTGCCAGCAGCTGGGACAGACACCCCACCACCTCTGGAAACACCATATATTTT. Translating it yields CASSWDRHPTTSGNTIYF.

The chain has TRBV15 and TRBJ2-7, with a tentative D call TRBD1 (5 bases). The germline CDR1 and CDR2 sequences are LNHNV and YYDKDF (reference sequence). The V end lost 0 bases, the J end lost 2 bases, and 14 bases lay between the germline ends. The CDR3 has 16 residues. CDR3 nucleotide sequence: TGTGCCACCAGCAGAGATCAGGGTTTTTACGCCTACGAGCAGTACTTC. It is translated as CATSRDQGFYAYEQYF.

This chain joins TRBV7-2 and TRBJ2-2; 10 bases match TRBD1. Germline V gene lookup returns CDR1 SGHTA and CDR2 FQGNSA. This CDR3 region has 16 residues. Unmatched junction bases numbered 7, after V lost 5 bases and J lost 4 bases. The CDR3 DNA is TGTGCCAGCAGCACCAGACAGGGGGCGACCACCGGGGAGCTGTTTTTT. This gives the protein CASSTRQGATTGELFF. Based on the CDR3 plus reference TRBV7-2 and TRBJ2-2, the full variable domain is GAGVSQSPSNKVTEKGKDVELRCDPISGHTALYWYRQSLGQGLEFLIYFQGNSAPDKSGLPSDRFSAERTGGSVSTLTIQRTQQEDSAVYLCASSTRQGATTGELFFGEGSRLTVL.

The chain uses TRBV7-8 and TRBJ1-6; D may be TRBD1 (6 bases). Germline V CDR1 and CDR2: SGHVS, FQNEAQ. There are 16 residues in the CDR3. V dropped 5 bases and J dropped 2 bases, with 13 bases sitting between them. CDR3 amino acids: CASSASGTPYNSPLHF. The CDR3 coding sequence is TGTGCCAGCAGCGCCTCCGGGACACCCTATAATTCACCCCTCCACTTT.

The chain uses TRBV10-3 and TRBJ1-1; D gene uncertain. In germline, CDR1 is ENHRY, CDR2 SYGVKD. The CDR3 has 12 amino acids. Trimming shortened V by 10 bases and J by 6 bases, and 15 bases separated the two germline ends. The CDR3 DNA reads as TGTGCCACACGCTCCCCGGGTTCTGAAGCTTTCTTT. Protein sequence: CATRSPGSEAFF.

The chain combines TRBV7-8 with TRBJ1-2; no clear D. The ends were cut back, 5 bases at V and 2 bases at J, with 18 bases in the middle. This CDR3 is 16 amino acids long. The germline CDR1 and CDR2 sequences are SGHVS and FQNEAQ. The CDR3 region is CASSLGRPDSNYGYTF. The CDR3 DNA sequence: TGTGCCAGCAGCCTGGGCCGTCCAGATTCAAACTATGGCTACACCTTC. Together with reference TRBV7-8 and TRBJ1-2, the CDR3 gives the full variable domain: GAGVSQSPRYKVAKRGQDVALRCDPISGHVSLFWYQQALGQGPEFLTYFQNEAQLDKSGLPSDRFFAERPEGSVSTLKIQRTQQEDSAVYLCASSLGRPDSNYGYTFGSGTRLTVV.

V and J are TRBV7-3 and TRBJ1-5, with TRBD1 identical over 10 bases. Looked up from germline, CDR1 is SGHTA and CDR2 is FQGTGA. This CDR3 has 16 residues. Germline trimming cut 1 base from V and 1 base from J; bases unmatched to any gene: 1. CDR3 amino acids: CASSLMTGGSNQPQHF. CDR3 nucleotides: TGTGCCAGCAGCTTAATGACAGGGGGCAGCAATCAGCCCCAGCATTTT.

The J gene is TRBJ1-3, the V gene TRBV7-3, with D hard to call. Trimming removed 7 bases at V and 1 base at J, with 20 bases between. Germline V CDR1 and CDR2: SGHTA, FQGTGA. The CDR3 consists of 17 residues. The CDR3 sequence is CASIGGVPGWSGNTIYF. CDR3 bases: TGTGCCAGCATAGGCGGGGTCCCCGGGTGGTCTGGAAACACCATATATTTT.

This clone has a handful of counts. This chain joins TRBV21-1 and TRBJ1-5; the listed D gene, TRBD1, was not tested against the DNA. TRBV21-1 is noted as a pseudogene. The CDR3 is made up of 16 amino acids. The CDR3 DNA sequence: TGCCCCAAACTAGGGGACAGGGGTTTGCACAATCAGCCCCAGCATTTT. Residues: CPKLGDRGLHNQPQHF.

This clone appeared once. J is TRBJ1-4 and V is TRBV2; D is ambiguous. The CDR3 contains 11 residues. The germline CDR1 and CDR2 sequences are SNHLY and FYNNEI. V was cut by 5 bases and J by 7 bases, with 5 bases left in between. The CDR3: CASSPLEKLFF. The CDR3 DNA follows: TGTGCCAGCAGTCCTCTTGAAAAACTGTTTTTT.

V and J are TRBV7-2 and TRBJ2-1; 9 bases match TRBD1. This CDR3 is built from 16 residues. Germline trimming cut 1 base from V and 3 bases from J; bases unmatched to any gene: 4. Per germline, CDR1 SGHTA and CDR2 FQGNSA. The CDR3 loop is CASSLDGTGSYNEQFF. DNA of the CDR3: TGTGCCAGCAGCTTAGACGGGACAGGGAGCTACAATGAGCAGTTCTTC.

The chain is built from TRBV19 and TRBJ1-5, with D possibly TRBD1 on 5 matching bases. CDR1 is LNHDA, CDR2 SQIVND, per germline (reference sequence). This CDR3 region has 16 residues. Trimming took 3 bases from V and 2 from J, leaving 14 bases between them. The CDR3 DNA is TGTGCCAGTAGTATGACCGGGGGTAGAGGCAATCAGCCCCAGCATTTT. This sequence encodes CASSMTGGRGNQPQHF. Drawing the rest from reference TRBV19 and TRBJ1-5, the complete variable domain is DGGITQSPKYLFRKEGQNVTLSCEQNLNHDAMYWYRQDPGQGLRLIYYSQIVNDFQKGDIAEGYSVSREKKESFPLTVTSAQKNPTAFYLCASSMTGGRGNQPQHFGDGTRLSIL.

The J gene is TRBJ1-6, the V gene TRBV3-1 (or the pseudogene TRBV3-2); 8 bases agree with TRBD1. Germline CDR1 and CDR2: LGHDT and YNNKEL (reference sequence). The CDR3 contains 17 residues. V was pared by 3 bases and J by 11 bases, with 15 bases of the junction left unmatched. For the CDR3, the DNA is TGTGCCAGCAGCCAGGGTGCTTCGGCAGGGGGCTTTACACCCCTCCACTTT. Translated, it gives CASSQGASAGGFTPLHF.

The V gene is TRBV2, the J gene TRBJ1-3, with 9 bases that match TRBD1. Germline V gene sequence: CDR1 SNHLY, CDR2 FYNNEI. The ends lost 1 base at V and 2 bases at J; junction bases unmatched: 0. This CDR3 has 15 residues. The CDR3 here is CASSEGTGAGNTIYF. CDR3 nucleotides: TGTGCCAGCAGTGAAGGGACAGGGGCTGGAAACACCATATATTTT.

This clone was picked up one time. The J gene is TRBJ1-3, the V gene TRBV3-1 (or the pseudogene TRBV3-2); the D is unclear. Germline lookup yields CDR1 LGHDT and CDR2 YNNKEL (reference sequence). The CDR3 loop spans 16 amino acids. Between the trimmed V and J ends, which lost 3 bases and 0 bases, there was a span of 12 bases. CDR3 bases: TGTGCCAGCAGCCAGGGGTGGAGGTGCTCTGGAAACACCATATATTTT. Its translation is CASSQGWRCSGNTIYF.